These T cell receptor beta chains were read from a single sample in a study of monozygotic twins with cystic fibrosis. Using immunoSEQ multiplex PCR, the repertoire was profiled, and TCRdb retains in-frame clones only, with some absent. There are 25,000 to 35,000 clones in the sample; around four fifths occur only once, and just under 0.9% lies in the top ten. Specimen: blood. The receptors come from a girl aged 2-15 years with cystic fibrosis. Each CDR3 is given with its conserved first and last residue. The order of the fields is CDR3 DNA, CDR3 protein, D gene, J gene, V gene, CDR3 length, clone size. D genes are given only for firm matches. Expanded clones get a size class; other rows say once, few or many, or leave the size out.

TGCAGCGTTTCTAGGACGGGAGACTCCTACGAGCAGTACTTC,CSVSRTGDSYEQYF,.,TRBJ2-7,TRBV29-1,14,.
TGTGCCAGCAAACGCGGGGACAGGCTGAACACTGAAGCTTTCTTT,CASKRGDRLNTEAFF,TRBD1,TRBJ1-1,TRBV19,15,few
TGTGCCTGGGGGAGGAGCGGCAATGAGCAGTTCTTC,CAWGRSGNEQFF,.,TRBJ2-1,TRBV30,12,.
TGTGCCAGCAGTGAGGGAAGGGCTAGTAGGGCCAACGTCCTGACTTTC,CASSEGRASRANVLTF,.,TRBJ2-6,TRBV2,16,few
TGTGCCATCAGTGAGTCGAGGGACACGAGAGTGGAACCTGAAGCTTTCTTT,CAISESRDTRVEPEAFF,.,TRBJ1-1,TRBV10-3,17,.
TGTGCCTGGAGTTCTACTACAGGGGAATCACCCCTCCACTTT,CAWSSTTGESPLHF,TRBD1,TRBJ1-6,TRBV30,14,.
TGTGCCAGCAGCGTAAATGGTGAAGTGTCCAATGAGCAGTTCTTC,CASSVNGEVSNEQFF,.,TRBJ2-1,TRBV9,15,.
TGTGCCAGCAGTGACTCGACGGGCTGGGGCACAGATACGCAGTATTTT,CASSDSTGWGTDTQYF,.,TRBJ2-3,TRBV6-4,16,.
TGTGCCAGCAGCCCCCAAATTTCCTACGAGCAGTACTTC,CASSPQISYEQYF,.,TRBJ2-7,TRBV7-2,13,once
TGCGCCAGCAGTCCCGGACAGGAGGGTCCCACTGAAGCTTTCTTT,CASSPGQEGPTEAFF,TRBD1,TRBJ1-1,TRBV5-1,15,.
TGTGCCAGCAGCTTAGGTAGAAGGACTGAAGCTTTCTTT,CASSLGRRTEAFF,.,TRBJ1-1,TRBV11-3,13,.
TGTGCCAGCAGGGACATCGGGAACTACGAGCAGTACTTC,CASRDIGNYEQYF,.,TRBJ2-7,TRBV2,13,.
TGTGCCTGGAGTGCGCAGGGTCCGCTGAATGAGCAGTTCTTC,CAWSAQGPLNEQFF,.,TRBJ2-1,TRBV30,14,.
TGCAGCGTTGGGCTCACAGATACGCAGTATTTT,CSVGLTDTQYF,.,TRBJ2-3,TRBV29-1,11,once
TGTGCCACCCTAGGTCCTCACTCTGGGGCCAACGTCCTGACTTTC,CATLGPHSGANVLTF,.,TRBJ2-6,TRBV10-3,15,once
TGCAGCGTTGAAGAGCAGGCTAGCGGGGCCTACGAGCAGTACTTC,CSVEEQASGAYEQYF,TRBD2,TRBJ2-7,TRBV29-1,15,.
TGTGCCAGCAGCGGTGACAGGGATCGCCAGCCCCAGCATTTT,CASSGDRDRQPQHF,TRBD1,TRBJ1-5,TRBV7-8,14,.
TGTGCCAGCAGCTTATTTTCGAACACTGAAGCTTTCTTT,CASSLFSNTEAFF,.,TRBJ1-1,TRBV6-5,13,few
TGCAGCGAAGGGTCCTACAATGAGCAGTTCTTC,CSEGSYNEQFF,.,TRBJ2-1,TRBV29-1,11,.
TGCGCCAGCAGCTCGACTAGCGGGTCTCTTGAGCAGTTCTTC,CASSSTSGSLEQFF,TRBD2,TRBJ2-1,TRBV5-1,14,.
TGTGCCAGCAGTTATAGGAATGTGCCAGATACGCAGTATTTT,CASSYRNVPDTQYF,.,TRBJ2-3,TRBV6-6,14,.
TGTGCCAGCAGTGAAATCGCACAGAGCGTCCCCCGTCCCCAGTACTTC,CASSEIAQSVPRPQYF,.,TRBJ2-7,TRBV6-1,16,once
TGTGCCATCAGGCTGCCCAGTCAGATCTATGGCTACACCTTC,CAIRLPSQIYGYTF,.,TRBJ1-2,TRBV10-3,14,.
TGTGCCGCCAAGGGAGGGATGAACACTGAAGCTTTCTTT,CAAKGGMNTEAFF,.,TRBJ1-1,TRBV2,13,once
TGCAGCGTTGTATTGGCGGGGGTGAGCTCCTACGAGCAGTACTTC,CSVVLAGVSSYEQYF,TRBD2,TRBJ2-7,TRBV29-1,15,.
TGCGCCAGCAGTGAGGATGCAGGTTCCTACGAGCAGTACTTC,CASSEDAGSYEQYF,.,TRBJ2-7,TRBV10-2,14,.
TGTGCCAGTAAGGAGGGAGCCGTGAACACTGAAGCTTTCTTT,CASKEGAVNTEAFF,.,TRBJ1-1,TRBV19,14,.
TGTGCCAGCAGCGTAGAGCCTAGGTCGACAATGTATACGCAGTATTTT,CASSVEPRSTMYTQYF,.,TRBJ2-3,TRBV9,16,.
TGTGCCAGCAGACCCAGCGGGAGGTACGAGCAGTACTTC,CASRPSGRYEQYF,TRBD2,TRBJ2-7,TRBV27,13,.
TGTGCCAGCAGCTTAGTACAGGCCCTCTATGGCTACACCTTC,CASSLVQALYGYTF,.,TRBJ1-2,TRBV7-9,14,.
TGTGCCAGCAGCCAAGATGCCAGCTACTATGGCTACACCTTC,CASSQDASYYGYTF,.,TRBJ1-2,TRBV14,14,few
TGCAGCGTTCAGGGAAAACTGAACACTGAAGCTTTCTTT,CSVQGKLNTEAFF,.,TRBJ1-1,TRBV29-1,13,once
TGCAGCTCATCAGCCCATTACGAGCAGTACTTC,CSSSAHYEQYF,.,TRBJ2-7,TRBV29-1,11,.
TGTGCCAGCAGCGTAGGGACAGTTGAAGCTTTCTTT,CASSVGTVEAFF,TRBD1,TRBJ1-1,TRBV7-9,12,few
TGTGCCAGCAGTGAAGCGCCGGGACTAGCGGCCTACGAGCAGTACTTC,CASSEAPGLAAYEQYF,TRBD2,TRBJ2-7,TRBV6-1,16,.